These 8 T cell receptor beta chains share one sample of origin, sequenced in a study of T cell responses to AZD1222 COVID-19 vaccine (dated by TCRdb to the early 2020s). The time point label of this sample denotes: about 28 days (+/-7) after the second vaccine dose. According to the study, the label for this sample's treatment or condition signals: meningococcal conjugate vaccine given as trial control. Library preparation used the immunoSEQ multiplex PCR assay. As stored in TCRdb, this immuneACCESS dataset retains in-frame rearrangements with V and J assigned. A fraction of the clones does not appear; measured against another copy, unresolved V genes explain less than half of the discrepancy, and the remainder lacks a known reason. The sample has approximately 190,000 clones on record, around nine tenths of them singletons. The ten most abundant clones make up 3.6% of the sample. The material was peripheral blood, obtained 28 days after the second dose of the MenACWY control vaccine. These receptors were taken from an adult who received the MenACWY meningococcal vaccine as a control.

CDR3: CASSGGLVDVYEQYF. DNA for the CDR3: TGTGCCAGCAGCGGAGGACTAGTGGACGTCTACGAGCAGTACTTC. This chain connects TRBV11-3 to TRBJ2-7; TRBD2 aligns across 7 bases. CDR1 is SGHNT, CDR2 YENEEA, per germline. The V and J ends lost 5 bases and 3 bases, in that order; junction bases with no gene match: 10. This CDR3 is 15 amino acids long.

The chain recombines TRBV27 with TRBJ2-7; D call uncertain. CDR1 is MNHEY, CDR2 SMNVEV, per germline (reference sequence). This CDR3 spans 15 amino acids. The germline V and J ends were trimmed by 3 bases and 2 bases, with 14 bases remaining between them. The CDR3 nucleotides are TGTGCCAGCAGTTTGACTGGGCCCAACGCCTACGAGCAGTACTTC. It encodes CASSLTGPNAYEQYF.

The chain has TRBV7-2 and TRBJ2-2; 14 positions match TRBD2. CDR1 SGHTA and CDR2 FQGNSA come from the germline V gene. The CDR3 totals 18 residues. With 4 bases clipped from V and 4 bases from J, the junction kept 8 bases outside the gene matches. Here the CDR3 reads CASSSGLAGVGGTGELFF. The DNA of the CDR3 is TGTGCCAGCAGCTCGGGACTAGCGGGAGTCGGAGGCACCGGGGAGCTGTTTTTT.

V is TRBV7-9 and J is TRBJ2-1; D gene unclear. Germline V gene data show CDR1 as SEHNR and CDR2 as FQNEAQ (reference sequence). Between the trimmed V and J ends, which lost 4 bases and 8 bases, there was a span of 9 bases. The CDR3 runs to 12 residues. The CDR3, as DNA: TGTGCCAGCAGCTATAGTGGCGATGAGCAGTTCTTC. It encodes CASSYSGDEQFF.

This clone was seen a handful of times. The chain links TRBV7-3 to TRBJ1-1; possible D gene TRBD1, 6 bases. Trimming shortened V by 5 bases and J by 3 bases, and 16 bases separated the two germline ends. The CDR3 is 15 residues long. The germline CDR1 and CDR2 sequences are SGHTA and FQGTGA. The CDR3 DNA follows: TGTGCCAGCAGCGCACGGGGGGGCGCGGACACTGAAGCTTTCTTT. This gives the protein CASSARGGADTEAFF.

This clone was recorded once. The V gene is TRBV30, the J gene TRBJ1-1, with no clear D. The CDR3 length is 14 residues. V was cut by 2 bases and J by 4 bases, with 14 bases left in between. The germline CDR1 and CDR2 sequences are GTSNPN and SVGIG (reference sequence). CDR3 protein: CAWSSPAGSTEAFF. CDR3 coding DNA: TGTGCCTGGAGTAGTCCGGCAGGATCCACTGAAGCTTTCTTT.

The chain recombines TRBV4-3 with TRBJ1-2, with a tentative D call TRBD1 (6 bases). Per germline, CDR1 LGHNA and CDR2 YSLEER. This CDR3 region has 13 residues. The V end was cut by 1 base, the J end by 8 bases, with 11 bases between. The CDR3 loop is CASSQVGGQGYTF. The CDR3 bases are TGCGCCAGCAGCCAAGTAGGGGGGCAAGGCTACACCTTC.

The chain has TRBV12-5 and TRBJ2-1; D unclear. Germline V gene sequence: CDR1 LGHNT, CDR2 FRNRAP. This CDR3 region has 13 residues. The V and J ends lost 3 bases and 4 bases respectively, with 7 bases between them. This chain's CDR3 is CASGFSRYNEQFF. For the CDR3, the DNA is TGTGCTAGTGGTTTCAGCAGATACAATGAGCAGTTCTTC.